This T cell receptor beta chain derives from a study of cytomegalovirus exposure and HLA in healthy donors. Both 60 Vbeta primers and 13 Jbeta primers went into the PCR. Sequencing used immunoSEQ multiplex PCR; TCRdb keeps in-frame clones, though not all of them. The sample lists more than 150,000 clones; 75% to 80% were seen once. Study-wide results and caveats: Both high specificity and high sensitivity reportedly marked the classifier's diagnosis of cytomegalovirus status.

Worth noting for this clone: Antigen specificity is unknown.

Unmatched junction bases numbered 5, after V lost 5 bases and J lost 3 bases. Germline assignment: CDR1 SGHAT and CDR2 FQNNGV. The CDR3 covers 14 residues. This clonotype was obtained from a man aged 50 or older in good health and CMV-seropositive. The sequencing sample was made of PBMCs. The chain couples TRBV11-2 to TRBJ2-7; TRBD2 matches 9 bases. The CDR3 loop reads CASSLAAGGYEQYF. The CDR3 DNA reads as TGTGCCAGCAGCCTCGCAGCGGGGGGCTACGAGCAGTACTTC.